The clone carrying this T cell receptor beta chain was observed a few times. What it binds is not known. The data were obtained in a study of blood T cells in healthy people across ages. Through a sample-barcoded 5' primer and a J-beta primer mix, a second PCR was run for roughly 6 to 11 cycles. A template-switch adaptor with 12 random nucleotides tagged each cDNA molecule. TCRdb re-called the 5' RACE reads through MiXCR, storing one row per CDR3 protein. The sample records about 690,000 distinct CDR3 sequences, roughly 43% being singletons. Germline CDR1 and CDR2: KGHSH and LQKENI. The trim removed 0 bases at V and 5 bases at J, leaving 4 bases unmatched. The CDR3 runs to 15 residues. Study findings and constraints: Significant beta diversity loss was already apparent by age approximately 38, declining roughly linearly.

Every donor contributed 7.5 to 10 milliliters of peripheral blood by blood draw. RNA extraction gave at least 5.5 micrograms of total RNA per sample. The sequenced material came from blood. V gene TRBV18 combines with J gene TRBJ2-5, with 9 bases fitting TRBD2. The sequence was collected from a man at least 80 years old in good health. The CDR3 region has the DNA TGTGCCAGCTCACCACCGCTAGCGGGGTTGGAGACCCAGTACTTC. This translates into CASSPPLAGLETQYF. Combining the CDR3 with reference TRBV18 and TRBJ2-5 gives the whole variable domain NAGVMQNPRHLVRRRGQEARLRCSPMKGHSHVYWYRQLPEEGLKFMVYLQKENIIDESGMPKERFSAEFPKEGPSILRIQQVVRGDSAAYFCASSPPLAGLETQYFGPGTRLLVL.